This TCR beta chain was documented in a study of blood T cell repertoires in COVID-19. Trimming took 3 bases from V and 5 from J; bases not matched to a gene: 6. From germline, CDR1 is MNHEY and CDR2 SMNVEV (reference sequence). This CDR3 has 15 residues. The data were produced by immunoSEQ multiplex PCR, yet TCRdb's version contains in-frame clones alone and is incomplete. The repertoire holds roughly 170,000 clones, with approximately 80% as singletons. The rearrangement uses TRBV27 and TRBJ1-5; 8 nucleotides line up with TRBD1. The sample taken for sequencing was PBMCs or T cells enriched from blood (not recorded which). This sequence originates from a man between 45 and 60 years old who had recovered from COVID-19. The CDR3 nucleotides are TGTGCCAGCAGTTTGGGGACAGGCGGGGATCAGCCCCAGCATTTT. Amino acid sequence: CASSLGTGGDQPQHF.